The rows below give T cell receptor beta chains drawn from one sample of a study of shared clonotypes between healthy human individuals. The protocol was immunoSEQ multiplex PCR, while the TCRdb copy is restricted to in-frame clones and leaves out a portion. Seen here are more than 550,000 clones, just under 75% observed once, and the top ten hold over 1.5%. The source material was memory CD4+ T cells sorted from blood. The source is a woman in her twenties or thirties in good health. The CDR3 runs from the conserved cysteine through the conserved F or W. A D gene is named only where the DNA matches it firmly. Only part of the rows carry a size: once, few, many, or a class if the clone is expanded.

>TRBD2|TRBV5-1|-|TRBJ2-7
TGCGCCAGCATTGGGCTAGCGGGAACCGAGCAGTACTTC
CASIGLAGTEQYF
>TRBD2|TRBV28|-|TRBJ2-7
TGTGCCAGCATGGCGACTAGCGGGAGCTCCTACGAGCAGTACTTC
CASMATSGSSYEQYF
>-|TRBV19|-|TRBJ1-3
TGTGCCAGTAGTATTGGAAGCGTTGGAAACACCATATATTTT
CASSIGSVGNTIYF
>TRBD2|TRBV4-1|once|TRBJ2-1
TGCGCCAGCAGCCAGGGGAGGGAGAGGTCCTACAATGAGCAGTTCTTC
CASSQGRERSYNEQFF
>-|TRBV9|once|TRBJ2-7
TGTGCCAGCAGCCCTAACAACTACGAGCAGTACTTC
CASSPNNYEQYF
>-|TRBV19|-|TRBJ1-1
TGTGCCATACGATACAAAGGGGCATTTGGCACTGAAGCTTTCTTT
CAIRYKGAFGTEAFF
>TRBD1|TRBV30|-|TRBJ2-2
TGTGCCTGGAGTATTTCCGGGACAGGGGGCCTCGGGGAGCTGTTTTTT
CAWSISGTGGLGELFF
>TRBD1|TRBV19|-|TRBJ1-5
TGTGCCAGTAGTGACAGGGAACGCAATCAGCCCCAGCATTTT
CASSDRERNQPQHF
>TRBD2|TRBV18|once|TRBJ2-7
TGTGCCAGCTCACCTAGCGGGAGTTCCTACGAGCAGTACTTC
CASSPSGSSYEQYF
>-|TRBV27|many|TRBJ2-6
TGTGCCAGCAGTTTATGGGGCTCTGGGGCCAACGTCCTGACTTTC
CASSLWGSGANVLTF
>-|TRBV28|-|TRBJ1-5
TGTGCCAGCAGTGAACAGGTTAGCAATCAGCCCCAGCATTTT
CASSEQVSNQPQHF
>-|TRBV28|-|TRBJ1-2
TGTGCCAGCACCGCTAGGGTGGGAGGCTACACCTTC
CASTARVGGYTF
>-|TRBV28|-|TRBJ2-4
TGTGCCAGCCAAGGAGCCGGGGGCAAAAACATTCAGTACTTC
CASQGAGGKNIQYF
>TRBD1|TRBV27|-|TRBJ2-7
TGTGCCAGCAGGAAGAGACTCGGGGACAGGACCTCCTACGAGCAGTACTTC
CASRKRLGDRTSYEQYF
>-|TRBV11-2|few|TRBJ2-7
TGTGCCAGCAGCTTTAGTGGGGGGACCTACGAGCAGTACTTC
CASSFSGGTYEQYF
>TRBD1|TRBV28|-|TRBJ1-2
TGTGCCAGCAAGTTTCCTAACGACAGGGGAAATGGCTACACCTTC
CASKFPNDRGNGYTF
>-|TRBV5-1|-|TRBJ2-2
TGCGCCAGCAGCCCCTCCCTGACGACCGGGGAGCTGTTTTTT
CASSPSLTTGELFF
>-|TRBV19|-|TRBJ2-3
TGTGCCAGTAGTATACTCGCTTCGGGGGATACGCAGTATTTT
CASSILASGDTQYF
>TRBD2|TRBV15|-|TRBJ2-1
TGTGCCACCAGCAGAGTTACTAGCGGGCCCTACAATGAGCAGTTCTTC
CATSRVTSGPYNEQFF
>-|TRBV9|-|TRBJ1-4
TGTGCCAGCAGCGTAGCGGGGACGGGCTTTGATGAAAAACTGTTTTTT
CASSVAGTGFDEKLFF
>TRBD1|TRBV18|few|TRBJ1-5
TGTGCCAGCTCAAGAGGACAGGGGGAACAGCCCCAGCATTTT
CASSRGQGEQPQHF
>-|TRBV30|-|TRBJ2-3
TGTGCCTGGACCAACCCTCCGGGAACTATGCCAGATACGCAGTATTTT
CAWTNPPGTMPDTQYF
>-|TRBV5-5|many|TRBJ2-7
TGTGCCAGCAACTTGTACAGGGCCTACGAGCAGTACTTC
CASNLYRAYEQYF